This T cell receptor beta chain was obtained from a study of T cell responses to AZD1222 COVID-19 vaccine. Background on the study: Samples with a second dose at about 4 or about 12 weeks were pooled together.

TCRdb's table, derived via immunoSEQ multiplex PCR, lists solely in-frame clones and lacks some. Among roughly 100,000 clones listed, around 91% were seen once. Germline V lookup: CDR1 KGHDR, CDR2 SFDVKD. The CDR3 is 16 residues long. The trim removed 4 bases at V and 6 bases at J, leaving 7 bases unmatched. This clonotype was obtained from an adult in good health. Sequenced material: peripheral blood, taken on day 0 of AZD1222 vaccination. The rearrangement joins TRBV24-1 to TRBJ2-1; 11 bases match TRBD2. The CDR3 here is CATSDRTSGGFNEQFF. DNA for the CDR3: TGTGCCACCAGTGACCGTACTAGCGGGGGCTTCAATGAGCAGTTCTTC.